These T cell receptor beta chains were read from a single sample in a study of neurological immune-mediated disorders. Each CDR3 protein gets one entry after TCRdb re-called the 5' RACE reads with MiXCR. The table includes over 35,000 distinct CDR3 sequences, approximately 2.4% detected once. What was sequenced was PBMCs. Source of these receptors: a man between 50 and 59 years old with multiple sclerosis. The CDR3 runs from the conserved cysteine through the conserved F or W. The D gene is left open where the match is weak. The size of a clone is reported for some rows only, either as once, few or many, or as a class for expanded clones.

cdr3_length d_call j_call clone_size v_call cdr3_aa cdr3_nt
15 - TRBJ2-2 many TRBV5-1 CASSLDPAGTGELFF TGCGCCAGCAGCTTGGATCCGGCGGGCACCGGGGAGCTGTTTTTT
16 - TRBJ1-4 many TRBV6-5 CASSYSRTEPNEKLFF TGTGCCAGCAGTTACTCACGGACAGAACCTAATGAAAAACTGTTTTTT
14 TRBD1 TRBJ2-7 many TRBV20-1 CSARGQGGAYEQYF TGCAGTGCTAGGGGACAGGGCGGTGCCTACGAGCAGTACTTC
18 - TRBJ2-6 many TRBV10-3 CAISDSLTEVSGAKVLTF TGTGCCATCAGTGACTCTTTAACAGAGGTGTCTGGGGCCAAAGTCCTGACTTTC
14 - TRBJ2-1 many TRBV5-1 CASSLASWYNEQFF TGCGCCAGCAGCTTGGCCTCGTGGTACAATGAGCAGTTCTTC
12 - TRBJ2-1 many TRBV7-2 CASSSYLDEQFF TGTGCCAGCAGCTCCTACCTGGATGAGCAGTTCTTC
15 - TRBJ1-1 many TRBV2 CASSEFAGEGTEAFF TGTGCCAGCAGTGAATTTGCGGGAGAAGGGACTGAAGCTTTCTTT
12 - TRBJ1-2 many TRBV2 CASSALGQSYTF TGTGCCAGCAGTGCCCTCGGGCAGAGCTACACCTTC
15 TRBD1 TRBJ2-7 many TRBV9 CASSTGTGGIYEQYF TGTGCCAGCAGCACTGGGACAGGGGGCATCTACGAGCAGTACTTC
19 - TRBJ2-7 many TRBV20-1 CSASVPPGQRGMGVYEQYF TGCAGTGCTAGTGTCCCACCGGGACAAAGGGGTATGGGTGTTTACGAGCAGTACTTC
15 TRBD1 TRBJ1-6 many TRBV6-5 CASIVGQGVDSPLNF TGTGCCAGCATTGTAGGACAGGGAGTGGATTCACCCCTCAACTTT
12 - TRBJ2-3 many TRBV10-3 CATRTDKDTQYF TGTGCCACCCGAACCGACAAGGATACGCAGTATTTT
14 - TRBJ2-7 many TRBV11-2 CASSLGSPGNEQYF TGTGCCAGCAGCTTAGGGAGCCCAGGGAACGAGCAGTACTTC
16 - TRBJ2-3 many TRBV5-1 CASSLEGGAPTDTQYF TGCGCCAGCAGCTTGGAAGGGGGGGCCCCAACAGATACGCAGTATTTT
13 - TRBJ1-1 many TRBV29-1 CSVTGTANTEAFF TGCAGCGTTACCGGGACGGCCAACACTGAAGCTTTCTTT
14 - TRBJ1-6 - TRBV18 CASRGGGHNSPLNF TGTGCCAGCCGAGGGGGGGGTCATAATTCACCCCTCAACTTT
16 - TRBJ2-3 many TRBV10-3 CAISEPRGGSTDTQYF TGTGCCATCAGTGAGCCGAGGGGCGGGAGCACAGATACGCAGTATTTT
15 TRBD2 TRBJ2-1 many TRBV12-3/TRBV12-4 CASSGLAGARGEQFF TGTGCCAGCAGCGGATTAGCGGGGGCTCGCGGTGAGCAGTTCTTC
15 TRBD1 TRBJ1-2 many TRBV9 CASSSAPDRAFGYTF TGTGCCAGCAGCTCAGCTCCGGACAGGGCATTTGGCTACACCTTC
11 - TRBJ2-7 many TRBV7-9 CASSHDYEQYF TGTGCCAGCAGCCACGACTACGAGCAGTACTTC
13 TRBD1 TRBJ2-7 many TRBV12-3/TRBV12-4 CASSRDRLYEQYF TGTGCCAGCAGCCGGGACAGGTTATACGAGCAGTACTTC
14 - TRBJ2-7 many TRBV2 CASNEQGFVWEQYF TGTGCCAGCAATGAACAGGGTTTTGTTTGGGAGCAGTACTTC
16 TRBD1 TRBJ2-7 many TRBV6-5 CATKTGVGQGAHEQYF TGTGCCACCAAAACGGGTGTAGGACAGGGGGCCCACGAGCAGTACTTC
13 - TRBJ1-2 many TRBV15 CATSPDGTYGYTF TGTGCCACCAGCCCAGACGGGACCTATGGCTACACCTTC
13 - TRBJ1-1 many TRBV7-3 CASSHSEGTEAFF TGTGCCAGCAGCCACTCTGAGGGCACTGAAGCTTTCTTT
13 - TRBJ2-7 many TRBV12-3/TRBV12-4 CASSLVGPEEQYF TGTGCCAGCAGTTTAGTAGGGCCTGAGGAGCAGTACTTC
15 - TRBJ2-7 many TRBV6-5 CASSYSGVERYEQYF TGTGCCAGCAGTTACTCAGGGGTTGAGAGGTACGAGCAGTACTTC
14 - TRBJ2-2 many TRBV7-9 CASSLDSYTGELFF TGTGCCAGCAGCCTCGACAGCTACACCGGGGAGCTGTTTTTT
16 - TRBJ2-2 many TRBV15 CATQRLGTANTGELFF TGTGCCACCCAGCGGTTGGGAACCGCGAACACCGGGGAGCTGTTTTTT
17 TRBD1 TRBJ2-2 many TRBV7-2 CASSFAGTGFNTGELFF TGTGCCAGCAGCTTCGCCGGGACAGGGTTTAACACCGGGGAGCTGTTTTTT
11 - TRBJ2-7 many TRBV11-2 CASSWRGEQYF TGTGCCAGCAGCTGGAGAGGCGAGCAGTACTTC
17 TRBD1 TRBJ1-5 few TRBV19 CASRGGTGERSNQPQHF TGTGCCAGTAGAGGGGGCACAGGGGAGAGGAGCAATCAGCCCCAGCATTTT
14 - TRBJ2-3 many TRBV6-5 CASKRPGPADTQYF TGTGCCAGCAAGAGACCCGGACCTGCAGATACGCAGTATTTT
11 - TRBJ1-2 many TRBV20-1 CSAKGSWGYTF TGCAGTGCCAAGGGATCGTGGGGCTACACCTTC
15 TRBD2 TRBJ2-5 many TRBV20-1 CSAIRTSGGQETQYF TGCAGTGCTATAAGGACTAGCGGGGGCCAAGAGACCCAGTACTTC
14 - TRBJ1-5 many TRBV12-3/TRBV12-4 CASSFPTGNQPQHF TGTGCCAGCAGTTTCCCGACTGGCAATCAGCCCCAGCATTTT
15 - TRBJ1-6 - TRBV7-9 CASSLEGGVNSPLHF TGTGCCAGCAGCTTAGAGGGGGGCGTTAATTCACCCCTCCACTTT
16 - TRBJ1-1 many TRBV6-5 CASSYDGGRRNTEAFF TGTGCCAGCAGTTACGATGGGGGTCGCCGGAACACTGAAGCTTTCTTT
15 - TRBJ2-7 many TRBV28 CASSPGGQSSYEQYF TGTGCCAGCAGCCCGGGGGGACAGAGCTCCTACGAGCAGTACTTC
14 TRBD1 TRBJ1-5 few TRBV5-1 CASSLTGGGQPQNF TGCGCCAGCAGCTTAACAGGGGGCGGGCAGCCCCAGAATTTT
16 - TRBJ2-3 many TRBV7-6 CASSLVGGSGTDTQYF TGTGCCAGCAGCTTAGTCGGCGGCAGTGGCACAGATACGCAGTATTTT
12 - TRBJ1-1 many TRBV9 CASSGDGPEAFF TGTGCCAGCAGCGGAGATGGCCCTGAAGCTTTCTTT
15 - TRBJ1-1 many TRBV19 CASSPLEGPGTEAFF TGTGCCAGTAGTCCCCTGGAGGGACCGGGGACTGAAGCTTTCTTT
15 - TRBJ2-2 many TRBV7-9 CASSLLSANTGELFF TGTGCCAGCAGCTTATTATCAGCGAACACCGGGGAGCTGTTTTTT
14 - TRBJ2-5 many TRBV7-8 CASSGQGSRETQYF TGTGCCAGCAGCGGACAAGGATCACGCGAGACCCAGTACTTC
18 TRBD1 TRBJ1-5 - TRBV15 CATSRASGTGVGNQPQHF TGTGCCACCAGCAGAGCATCCGGGACAGGGGTCGGGAATCAGCCCCAGCATTTT
13 - TRBJ2-7 many TRBV7-3 CASSPRGTTEQYF TGTGCCAGCAGCCCTCGTGGGACCACCGAGCAGTACTTC
15 TRBD2 TRBJ2-1 many TRBV27 CASSLDSGVLNEQFF TGTGCCAGCAGTTTAGATAGCGGGGTGCTCAATGAGCAGTTCTTC
14 - TRBJ2-7 many TRBV6-5 CASSSIGGIYEQYF TGTGCCAGCAGTTCCATTGGGGGGATTTACGAGCAGTACTTC